Listed here are 23 T cell receptor delta chains from one sample, sequenced in a study of gamma delta lymphoproliferative disorders and STAT genes. PBMCs from patients and controls supplied the genomic DNA for sequencing. With CATT, TCRdb re-called clones from the multiplex PCR reads. The repertoire has around 4,200 delta-chain clones, less than 1.2% of them found once; the top ten carry around a fifth. The sequencing sample was made of blood. The receptors were sampled from a human donor in good health.

In regard to this clone: The protein TCRdb gives is from a much larger clone and does not agree with this DNA's translation at residue 6, likely a read error; the protein shown here comes from the DNA. The chain recombines TRDV3 with TRDJ1, with 7 nucleotides matching TRDD3. V trimming: 3 bases; J trimming: 0 bases; junction bases outside the gene matches: 16. Germline V gene lookup returns CDR1 TVYSNPD and CDR2 GDNSRS (reference sequence). The CDR3 loop spans 17 amino acids. The CDR3 sequence is CALDSCGGWSYTDKLIF. In nucleotides, the CDR3 is TGTGCCTTGGATTCCTGCGGGGGATGGTCGTACACCGATAAACTCATCTTT.

On this clone: A far larger clone differs by one base, so this is likely a read error. The same CDR3 also results from other DNA sequences found in this sample. V is TRDV2 and J is TRDJ1; TRDD3 matches 11 bases. Germline assignment: CDR1 GEAIGNYY and CDR2 EKD. The CDR3 totals 18 residues. This chain's CDR3 is CACDTVLLGDKRTDKLIF. The CDR3 DNA is TGTGCCTGCGACACCGTTTTACTGGGGGATAAAAGGACCGATAAACTCATCTTT.

The chain recombines TRDV2 with TRDJ1, with 9 bases aligning to TRDD3. This CDR3 region has 18 residues. The germline V gene has CDR1 GEAIGNYY and CDR2 EKD. V was clipped by 3 bases and J by 0 bases; unmatched bases: 13. CDR3 coding DNA: TGTGCCTGTGACCCCGTGCTGGGGGATCCCAAAAACACCGATAAACTCATCTTT. This gives the protein CACDPVLGDPKNTDKLIF.

As for this clone: The protein TCRdb gives is from a much larger clone and does not agree with this DNA's translation at residue 15, likely a read error; the protein shown here comes from the DNA. This chain uses TRDV2 with TRDJ1; the match to TRDD3 covers 9 bases. Germline assignment: CDR1 GEAIGNYY and CDR2 EKD. The CDR3 totals 18 residues. This CDR3 reads CACDAITGGPLSTDRLIF. CDR3 nucleotide sequence: TGTGCCTGTGACGCTATCACTGGGGGACCCCTGTCTACCGATAGACTCATCTTT.

Of note for this clone: A far larger clone differs by one base, so this is likely a read error. Other DNA variants within this sample encode the same CDR3. The chain employs TRDV2 and TRDJ2, with 13 bases lining up with TRDD3. Germline V gene data show CDR1 as GEAIGNYY and CDR2 as EKD. V lost 3 bases to trimming and J lost 7 bases; unmatched junction nucleotides: 22. The CDR3 loop spans 21 amino acids. The DNA for the CDR3 is TGTGCCTGTGACCCTGTTGGCGGGGACTGGGGGATACGCGGGGACCAAGCACAACTCTTCTTT. Translating gives CACDPVGGDWGIRGDQAQLFF.

Only a few counts were recorded for this clone. Since a far larger clone is one base different, this is likely a read error. The sample has other DNA sequences that encode this CDR3 too. The chain carries TRDV2 and TRDJ1; D is possibly TRDD3 (6 bases). The CDR3 covers 15 residues. The germline V gene has CDR1 GEAIGNYY and CDR2 EKD. This CDR3 reads CACDTLGGSTDKLIF. CDR3 DNA sequence: TGTGCCTGTGACACCCTTGGGGGTTCCACCGATAAACTCATCTTC.

This clone has just a few counts. TCRdb's listed protein matches a much larger clone and diverges from this DNA's translation at residue 4, likely through a read error; the protein shown comes from the DNA. The chain combines TRDV2 with TRDJ1; TRDD3 matches at 12 bases. The junction had 16 bases not matched to a gene; V was cut back by 5 bases and J by 4 bases. Germline CDR1 GEAIGNYY, CDR2 EKD. The CDR3 has 18 residues. The CDR3 nucleotides are TGTGCCTGTGTCAATGTACTGGGGGATACTTCTTTGAGCGATAAACTCATCTTT. Translation gives CACVNVLGDTSLSDKLIF.

This clone turned up a few times. The TCRdb record carries a much larger clone's protein, which differs from this DNA's translation at residue 4; a read error is the likely cause, and the protein listed here is the DNA translation. The V and J genes are TRDV2 and TRDJ1, with 10 bases aligning to TRDD3. The germline V gene encodes CDR1 GEAIGNYY and CDR2 EKD. This CDR3 contains 17 residues. The CDR3: CACGTLGDTEYTDKLIF. The DNA for the CDR3 is TGTGCCTGTGGCACCTTGGGGGATACCGAATACACCGATAAACTCATCTTT.

In this sample, this clone turned up a few times. TCRdb's protein, taken from a much larger clone, differs from this DNA's translation at residue 9, likely owing to a read error; the protein displayed comes from the DNA. The chain has TRDV2 and TRDJ1; a possible D gene is TRDD3 (5 bases). The CDR3 contains 16 residues. Trimming shortened V by 3 bases and J by 2 bases, and 18 bases separated the two germline ends. The germline CDR1 and CDR2 sequences are GEAIGNYY and EKD. In nucleotides, the CDR3 is TGTGCCTGTGACGAAGTAAGGGGAATGCTGACCGATAAACTCATCTTT. It codes for CACDEVRGMLTDKLIF.

By share of the sample, this clone is large. Other DNA sequences from this sample encode an identical CDR3 as well. The rearrangement joins TRDV2 to TRDJ1; D is possibly TRDD3 (5 bases). Trimming pared 0 bases from V and 2 bases from J, leaving 33 bases between. Germline V gene sequence: CDR1 GEAIGNYY, CDR2 EKD. The CDR3 has 22 residues. The CDR3, as DNA: TGTGCCTGTGACACCGTGAATTCGCCATCTACGGGTACTGGAAGTCGGACCGATAAACTCATCTTT. Amino acids: CACDTVNSPSTGTGSRTDKLIF.

In its sample, this clone was seen a few times. This DNA translates differently at residue 13 from the TCRdb protein, which is that of a much larger clone; a read error is likely, and the protein shown is the DNA's own translation. The CDR3 loop reads CALGELAPYWGLRGAYTDKLIF. Written as DNA, the CDR3 is TGTGCTCTTGGGGAACTCGCTCCCTACTGGGGACTCAGGGGGGCCTACACCGATAAACTCATCTTT. The chain combines TRDV1 with TRDJ1; the match to TRDD3 covers 7 bases. Per germline, CDR1 TSWWSYY and CDR2 QGS. The CDR3 loop spans 22 amino acids. V trimming: 0 bases; J trimming: 0 bases; junction bases outside the gene matches: 22.

In its sample, this clone is medium-sized. The same CDR3 is also encoded by other DNA sequences in this sample. This chain links TRDV1 with TRDJ1; maybe TRDD3 (6 bases). Germline CDR1 is TSWWSYY and CDR2 is QGS. V was clipped by 0 bases and J by 3 bases, with 23 bases between them. The length of the CDR3 is 19 residues. CDR3 amino acids: CALGELVLGVGTLADKLIF. In DNA, the CDR3 is TGTGCTCTTGGGGAACTGGTTTTGGGGGTGGGTACATTAGCCGATAAACTCATCTTT.

On this clone itself: A read error likely explains this, since a far larger clone differs by one base. Other nucleotide sequences in the sample specify the same CDR3. This chain's CDR3 is CACDTAPLGDTPDDDKLIF. The CDR3 nucleotides read TGTGCCTGTGACACCGCTCCACTGGGGGATACGCCGGATGACGATAAACTTATCTTT. The chain joins TRDV2 to TRDJ1; 13 bases align to TRDD3. The germline gives CDR1 GEAIGNYY, CDR2 EKD. CDR3 length: 19 amino acids.

A note on this clone: The TCRdb protein, from a much larger clone, departs from this DNA's translation at residue 13, likely by read error; the protein shown derives from the DNA. The chain joins TRDV1 to TRDJ1; 9 bases align to TRDD3. Germline lookup yields CDR1 TSWWSYY and CDR2 QGS. Trimming removed 2 bases from V and 3 bases from J; junction bases left unmatched: 22. The CDR3 extends over 21 amino acids. The CDR3 sequence: CALGEWTDHYWGTRFADKLIF. The CDR3 DNA follows: TGTGCTCTTGGGGAATGGACCGATCATTACTGGGGGACACGCTTCGCCGATAAACTCATCTTT.

This clone was seen a few times. A far larger clone is off by one base, so a read error is likely. The sample has other DNA sequences that encode this CDR3 too. The chain is built from TRDV2 and TRDJ3, with D tentatively TRDD3 (5 bases). This CDR3 contains 21 residues. Germline-derived CDR1 and CDR2 are GEAIGNYY and EKD. The CDR3 sequence: CACDTIESSLVSPWDTRQMFF. The CDR3 DNA sequence: TGTGCCTGTGACACCATCGAGTCCTCCCTGGTCTCCCCCTGGGACACCCGGCAGATGTTTTTC.

This clone occurred a few times. The protein held in TCRdb is that of a much larger clone and does not match this DNA's translation at residue 10, likely because of a read error; the protein shown is translated from the DNA. V gene TRDV2 combines with J gene TRDJ1, with D perhaps matching TRDD3 (5 bases). CDR3 length: 15 amino acids. V was pared by 3 bases and J by 3 bases, with 16 bases between. Germline values: CDR1 GEAIGNYY, CDR2 EKD. In DNA, the CDR3 is TGTGCCTGTGACCCCGTACTGGATGGTGCCGATAAACTCATCTTT. Protein product: CACDPVLDGADKLIF.

This clone was recorded at least ten times. V and J are TRDV1 and TRDJ1; the D is unclear. The V and J ends lost 2 bases and 1 base respectively, with 29 bases between them. Looked up from germline, CDR1 is TSWWSYY and CDR2 is QGS. The CDR3 spans 21 residues. CDR3 in DNA: TGTGCTCTTGGGGAAAACCCCGGTTCCCCCCGGATGGCCCTCTGCACCGATAAACTCATCTTT. Amino acids: CALGENPGSPRMALCTDKLIF.

This clone occurred a few times. The chain carries TRDV1 and TRDJ1; 13 bases map to TRDD3. CDR1 TSWWSYY and CDR2 QGS come from the germline V gene. The CDR3 covers 28 residues. The J segment lost 0 bases and the V segment lost 1 base, leaving 35 bases of the junction unmatched. The CDR3 nucleotides are TGTGCTCTTGGGGAACCCCCTTCCTACGTAACCCTTTTTCTCCATACTGGGGGATACGCGACCAACACCGATAAACTCATCTTT. Translated: CALGEPPSYVTLFLHTGGYATNTDKLIF.

This clone was counted only a few times. A far larger clone is off by one base, so a read error is likely. This chain uses TRDV1 with TRDJ1; TRDD3 agrees at 13 bases. The length of the CDR3 is 21 residues. J was trimmed by 3 bases and V by 2 bases; bases with no gene match: 18. Germline V CDR1 and CDR2: TSWWSYY, QGS. The CDR3 protein is CALGEWTNHYWGIRFADKLIF. The CDR3 nucleotides are TGTGCTCTTGGGGAATGGACCAATCATTACTGGGGGATACGCTTCGCCGATAAACTCATCTTT.

The CDR3 is CACDTSGGYEGGVTDKLIF. The CDR3 DNA reads as TGTGCCTGTGACACCTCTGGGGGATACGAGGGAGGAGTCACCGATAAACTCATCTTT. The chain links TRDV2 to TRDJ1; 12 bases fit TRDD3. Germline CDR1 GEAIGNYY, CDR2 EKD. The CDR3 loop spans 19 amino acids. V shed 0 bases, J shed 1 base, and the junction held 11 bases outside the gene matches.

Regarding this clone: This likely reflects a read error, since a far larger clone is one base away. This sample also contains other DNA sequences that code for the same CDR3. The chain carries TRDV2 and TRDJ1; 7 bases align to TRDD3. Germline lookup yields CDR1 GEAIGNYY and CDR2 EKD. CDR3 length: 17 amino acids. The CDR3 protein is CACDGVLGSFYTDKLIF. In DNA form, the CDR3 reads TGTGCCTGTGACGGTGTACTGGGGTCTTTTTACACCGATAAACTCATCTTC.

This clone was seen more than once but under ten times. A far larger clone is a single base away, which makes a read error likely. In the same sample, other DNA sequences code for this CDR3. The chain links TRDV1 to TRDJ1; TRDD3 is a possible D gene (6 bases). Germline V gene lookup returns CDR1 TSWWSYY and CDR2 QGS. V was cut by 4 bases and J by 7 bases, with 16 bases left in between. The CDR3 covers 14 residues. CDR3 sequence: CALGALSRYGKLIF. For the CDR3, the DNA is TGTGCTCTTGGGGCCCTCTCCCGATACGGTAAACTCATCTTT.

Comment on this clone: A far larger clone is a single base away, which makes a read error likely. This sample also contains other DNA sequences that code for the same CDR3. The chain joins TRDV1 to TRDJ1, with TRDD3 as a possible D gene (5 bases). This CDR3 spans 15 amino acids. Looked up from germline, CDR1 is TSWWSYY and CDR2 is QGS. The CDR3 here is CALGELSTRADKLIF. CDR3 coding DNA: TGTGCCCTTGGGGAACTGTCTACGAGGGCCGATAAACTCATCTTT.